This is a list of T cell receptor beta chains from one sample in a study of blood T cell repertoires in COVID-19. Using immunoSEQ multiplex PCR, the repertoire was profiled, and TCRdb retains in-frame clones only, with some absent. The sample has around 150,000 clones, 80% to 90% seen once. Specimen: peripheral blood. The receptors here all came from a man between 65 and 85 years old with acute or convalescent COVID-19. CDR3s include the opening cysteine and the closing phenylalanine or tryptophan. The D gene is left open where the match is weak. Expanded clones are given a class, and other clones once, few, many or no size at all.

cdr3_aa cdr3_nt d_call j_call v_call clone_size
CASSAWGGTITGELFF TGTGCCAGCAGCGCATGGGGAGGGACTATCACCGGGGAGCTGTTTTTT TRBD2 TRBJ2-2 TRBV9 .
CASSLEAPQGPYTF TGTGCCAGCAGCTTGGAGGCCCCGCAGGGGCCCTACACCTTC . TRBJ1-2 TRBV5-5 .
CSVSGTRSTDTQYF TGCAGCGTGTCCGGGACTAGATCTACAGATACGCAGTATTTT TRBD2 TRBJ2-3 TRBV29-1 .
CASSMPTGGIVKLFF TGTGCCAGTAGTATGCCGACAGGGGGTATCGTAAAACTGTTTTTT TRBD1 TRBJ1-4 TRBV19 .
CASSAWTGLTF TGTGCCAGCAGTGCTTGGACAGGCCTGACTTTC TRBD1 TRBJ2-6 TRBV2 .
CASSPQSSSGADTQYF TGTGCCAGCAGCCCGCAATCGTCTAGCGGGGCAGATACGCAGTATTTT TRBD2 TRBJ2-3 TRBV5-6 .
CASSLTDRVGTDTQYF TGTGCCAGCAGCTTGACTGACAGGGTTGGGACAGATACGCAGTATTTT TRBD1 TRBJ2-3 TRBV5-6 .
CASSHRGRKAGELFF TGTGCCAGCAGCCACCGCGGGAGGAAGGCCGGGGAGCTGTTTTTT TRBD2 TRBJ2-2 TRBV3-1/TRBV3-2 few
CSVDEKGVGNHEQYF TGCAGCGTCGACGAGAAAGGGGTGGGCAATCACGAGCAGTACTTC . TRBJ2-7 TRBV29-1 .
CASSEYTARGTYGYTF TGTGCCAGCAGTGAATATACAGCCAGGGGGACCTATGGCTACACCTTC TRBD1 TRBJ1-2 TRBV25-1 .
CASKFLAGTGELFF TGTGCCAGCAAATTTTTGGCGGGCACCGGGGAGCTGTTTTTT . TRBJ2-2 TRBV6-5 .
CASRESGEAIYEQYF TGTGCCAGCAGGGAGTCGGGGGAGGCGATCTACGAGCAGTACTTC . TRBJ2-7 TRBV2 .
CASSSKRAPRDEQFF TGTGCCAGCAGCTCTAAGCGGGCCCCAAGGGATGAGCAGTTCTTC . TRBJ2-1 TRBV13 once
CASSQRVVAGAYNEQFF TGTGCCAGCAGCCAAAGAGTCGTAGCGGGAGCCTACAATGAGCAGTTCTTC TRBD2 TRBJ2-1 TRBV14 .
CASDWRQGYGYTF TGTGCCAGTGACTGGCGACAGGGGTATGGCTACACCTTC TRBD1 TRBJ1-2 TRBV19 .
CSVEDNGRETQYF TGCAGCGTTGAAGATAACGGGAGAGAGACCCAGTACTTC . TRBJ2-5 TRBV29-1 .
CASSGLAGYEQYF TGTGCCAGTAGCGGACTAGCGGGTTACGAGCAGTACTTC TRBD2 TRBJ2-7 TRBV19 .
CALRGGTEAFF TGTGCCCTTAGAGGGGGCACTGAAGCTTTCTTT . TRBJ1-1 TRBV28 once
CASSPSTGGFGTEAFF TGTGCCAGTAGTCCATCGACAGGGGGCTTCGGCACTGAAGCTTTCTTT TRBD1 TRBJ1-1 TRBV19 .
CASSLPSGSSETQYF TGTGCCAGCAGTTTACCTAGCGGGAGCAGTGAGACCCAGTACTTC TRBD2 TRBJ2-5 TRBV28 .
CAISDKTGQSTLHF TGTGCCATCAGTGATAAAACAGGCCAGTCCACCCTCCACTTT . TRBJ1-6 TRBV10-3 .
CASSLERVSTDTQYF TGCGCCAGCAGCTTGGAGAGAGTTAGCACAGATACGCAGTATTTT . TRBJ2-3 TRBV5-1 .
CASASGRINSGANVLTF TGTGCCAGCGCCTCCGGGAGAATTAACTCTGGGGCCAACGTCCTGACTTTC . TRBJ2-6 TRBV7-3 .
CATPLGLAGSEETQYF TGTGCCACTCCCCTCGGACTAGCGGGATCTGAAGAGACCCAGTACTTC TRBD2 TRBJ2-5 TRBV24-1 .
CASSAQQDYEQYF TGTGCCAGCAGCGCTCAACAAGATTACGAGCAGTACTTC . TRBJ2-7 TRBV9 .
CASSQVGALPEQYF TGTGCCAGCAGCCAAGTGGGGGCTCTCCCCGAGCAGTACTTC . TRBJ2-7 TRBV14 .
CASSSLNPYQPQHF TGTGCCAGCAGCTCCCTAAACCCCTATCAGCCCCAGCATTTT . TRBJ1-5 TRBV7-9 once
CASSPGLAFSTDTQYF TGTGCCAGCAGCCCCGGACTAGCGTTTAGCACAGATACGCAGTATTTT TRBD2 TRBJ2-3 TRBV5-5 .
CASSPVGQGKEKLFF TGTGCCAGCAGCCCAGTGGGACAGGGGAAAGAAAAACTGTTTTTT TRBD1 TRBJ1-4 TRBV3-1/TRBV3-2 .
CAISESGGVTDTQYF TGTGCCATCAGTGAGTCCGGGGGAGTCACAGATACGCAGTATTTT . TRBJ2-3 TRBV10-3 .
CASSSPELSRGSGANVLTF TGTGCCAGCAGTTCTCCCGAACTATCCCGTGGCTCTGGGGCCAACGTCCTGACTTTC . TRBJ2-6 TRBV28 .
CASSLTGNTEAFF TGTGCCAGCAGCTTGACAGGGAACACTGAAGCTTTCTTT . TRBJ1-1 TRBV5-6 .
CASSQRTGLEDTQYF TGCGCCAGCAGCCAAAGGACAGGGCTTGAAGATACGCAGTATTTT TRBD1 TRBJ2-3 TRBV4-3 once
CATQRDWNSPLHF TGTGCCACCCAACGGGACTGGAATTCACCCCTCCACTTT . TRBJ1-6 TRBV19 .
CASSLAPGVGSNEQFF TGCGCCAGCAGCTTGGCCCCGGGAGTAGGGAGCAATGAGCAGTTCTTC . TRBJ2-1 TRBV5-1 .
CASSLDRGHEKLFF TGCGCCAGCAGCTTGGACAGGGGGCACGAAAAACTGTTTTTT TRBD1 TRBJ1-4 TRBV5-1 few
CASSPRGLRETQYF TGTGCCAGCAGCCCCAGGGGGCTTCGGGAGACCCAGTACTTC TRBD1 TRBJ2-5 TRBV7-9 .
CASSLSPGTEAFF TGTGCCAGCAGTTTATCCCCGGGCACTGAAGCTTTCTTT . TRBJ1-1 TRBV12-3/TRBV12-4 .
CASSYSTTSFQETQYF TGTGCCAGCAGTTACTCAACAACTAGTTTCCAAGAGACCCAGTACTTC . TRBJ2-5 TRBV6-5 .
CASSSRQGREKLFF TGTGCCAGCAGCTCGCGACAGGGAAGGGAAAAACTGTTTTTT TRBD1 TRBJ1-4 TRBV27 .
CATSRALAGSNEQFF TGTGCCACCAGCAGAGCACTAGCGGGCTCTAATGAGCAGTTCTTC TRBD2 TRBJ2-1 TRBV15 .
CASSQDSREDQPQHF TGTGCCAGCAGCCAAGATAGCAGGGAGGATCAGCCCCAGCATTTT . TRBJ1-5 TRBV3-1/TRBV3-2 once
CASTLRGLSDTQYF TGTGCCAGCACTCTCCGGGGGTTATCGGATACGCAGTATTTT . TRBJ2-3 TRBV2 .
CASSLRTGTYPAF TGTGCCAGCAGCTTAAGGACAGGGACCTACCCTGCGTTT TRBD1 TRBJ1-3 TRBV7-2 .
CASSQAGGYGYTF TGCGCCAGCAGTCAGGCGGGCGGCTATGGCTACACCTTC . TRBJ1-2 TRBV4-3 .
CASSLSRSSYEQYF TGTGCCAGCAGTTTATCCCGCAGCTCCTACGAGCAGTACTTC . TRBJ2-7 TRBV27 .
CASSFPSSGRAGDEQFF TGTGCCAGCAGCTTCCCCTCAAGCGGGAGGGCCGGCGATGAGCAGTTCTTC TRBD2 TRBJ2-1 TRBV7-9 .
CASSLQRTGGQEQFF TGTGCCAGCAGCTTACAAAGGACAGGGGGGCAAGAGCAGTTCTTC TRBD1 TRBJ2-1 TRBV11-2 .
CASSRTRQKPLHEQFF TGTGCCAGCAGTCGAACCCGACAAAAACCCTTACATGAGCAGTTCTTC . TRBJ2-1 TRBV27 .
CASSLGGGEQYF TGCGCCAGCAGCTTGGGAGGCGGCGAGCAGTACTTC . TRBJ2-7 TRBV5-1 .
CASSLGQSNSPLHF TGTGCCAGCAGCTTAGGACAGTCTAATTCACCCCTCCACTTT . TRBJ1-6 TRBV7-6 .
CATSGRDRGLSGANVLTF TGTGCCACCAGCGGCCGGGACAGGGGGCTCTCTGGGGCCAACGTCCTGACTTTC TRBD1 TRBJ2-6 TRBV15 .
CASSSLAGGIGSYNEQFF TGTGCCAGCAGCTCGCTAGCGGGAGGAATTGGTTCCTACAATGAGCAGTTCTTC TRBD2 TRBJ2-1 TRBV11-3 .
CASSSTTGGLTEAFF TGCGCCAGCAGCTCAACTACAGGGGGCCTCACTGAAGCTTTCTTT TRBD1 TRBJ1-1 TRBV5-1 .
CASSEVMLGGLLGELFF TGTGCCAGCAGTGAAGTTATGTTGGGGGGACTCCTTGGAGAGCTGTTTTTT . TRBJ2-2 TRBV6-1 .
CSVTTGSNTEAFF TGCAGCGTTACGACAGGGTCGAACACTGAAGCTTTCTTT TRBD1 TRBJ1-1 TRBV29-1 .
CASVGAGDTQYF TGTGCCAGCGTGGGAGCCGGAGATACGCAGTATTTT . TRBJ2-3 TRBV4-2 .